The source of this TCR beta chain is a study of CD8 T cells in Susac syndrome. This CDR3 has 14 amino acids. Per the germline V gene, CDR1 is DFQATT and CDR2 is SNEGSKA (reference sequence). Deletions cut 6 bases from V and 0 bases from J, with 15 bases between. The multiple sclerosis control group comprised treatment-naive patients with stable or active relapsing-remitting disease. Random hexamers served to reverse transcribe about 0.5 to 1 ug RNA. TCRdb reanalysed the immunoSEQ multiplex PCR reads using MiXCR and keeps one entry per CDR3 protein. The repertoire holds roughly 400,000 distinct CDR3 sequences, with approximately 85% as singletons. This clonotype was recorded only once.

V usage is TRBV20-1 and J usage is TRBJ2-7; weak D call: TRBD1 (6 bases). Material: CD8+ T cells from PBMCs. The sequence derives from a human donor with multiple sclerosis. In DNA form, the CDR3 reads TGCAGTGCAGCAGACAGGAGGTTCTCCTACGAGCAGTACTTC. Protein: CSAADRRFSYEQYF.